This T cell receptor beta chain emerged from a study of vaccination and CD4 T cells after COVID-19. The study's findings and limits: The study found that a median 86.3% of reactive clones in convalescent patients appeared only post-vaccination.

As to this clonotype: Its antigen is undetermined.

Sequencing of cultured CD4+ T cell DNA used the Oncomine TCR Beta short-read assay. TCRdb re-called the PCR reads through MiXCR, storing one row per CDR3 protein. The sample records approximately 20,000 distinct CDR3 sequences, 70% being singletons. Treatment noted: 10-day PBMC culture with coronavirus spike peptide pools or control peptides (ViraFEST assay). Trimming removed 0 bases from V and 6 bases from J, with 8 bases in between. This CDR3 comprises 13 residues. Germline V gene data show CDR1 as MNHEY and CDR2 as SVGEGT. The sequence derives from a human donor who had recovered from COVID-19. The chain links TRBV6-2 or TRBV6-3 to TRBJ1-2, with D unclear. Sequenced: CD4+ T cells from blood, cultured in vitro. CDR3 in DNA: TGTGCCAGCAGTTACTCGCGGAGAGATGGCTACACCTTC. Translating it yields CASSYSRRDGYTF.